These 20 T cell receptor beta chains originate from one sample sequenced in a study of beta chain features in type 1 diabetes. The entirety of the isolated RNA underwent reverse transcription, so expressed TCRB transcripts were sequenced. Sequencing was performed with immunoSEQ multiplex PCR; in TCRdb, only in-frame clones are kept and a portion is missing. The repertoire includes around 250,000 clones, 25% to 35% of them detected once, and under 5% sits in the top ten. Specimen: central memory CD4+ T cells from blood. Receptor source: a man aged 25-45 years in good health.

Of note for this clone: Given a much more abundant clone one base away, this may be a read error. The chain recombines TRBV27 with TRBJ2-5; TRBD1 might be the D (5 bases). V was shortened by 11 bases and J by 1 base, with 14 bases between the two germline ends. The CDR3 totals 13 residues. From germline, CDR1 is MNHEY and CDR2 SMNVEV (reference sequence). The CDR3 sequence: CARKTAAQETQYF. In DNA form, the CDR3 reads TGTGCCCGCAAGACAGCCGCCCAAGAGACCCAGTACTTC.

The chain is built from TRBV6-1 and TRBJ1-1, with a weak D call TRBD1 (5 bases). V was pared by 5 bases and J by 1 base, with 11 bases between. CDR3 size: 14 residues. CDR1 and CDR2 from the germline V gene are MNHNS and SASEGT. Here the CDR3 reads CASSPDTWNTEAFF. The DNA for the CDR3 is TGTGCCAGCAGTCCGGACACCTGGAACACTGAAGCTTTCTTT.

This clone has a handful of counts. The CDR3 DNA reads as TGTGCCACCGGACTGACATCTAACTATGGCTACACCTTC. It is translated as CATGLTSNYGYTF. V is TRBV28 and J is TRBJ1-2; D ambiguous. V shed 10 bases and J shed 0 bases, with 12 bases lying between them. The CDR3 is made up of 13 amino acids. The germline gives CDR1 MDHEN, CDR2 SYDVKM.

This chain joins TRBV2 and TRBJ2-5; the D is unclear. The CDR3 loop spans 12 amino acids. V lost 4 bases and J lost 5, with 8 bases in between. Germline V lookup: CDR1 SNHLY, CDR2 FYNNEI. The CDR3 coding sequence is TGTGCCAGCAGTGTTCCCGGGGAGACCCAGTACTTC. It codes for CASSVPGETQYF.

The chain links TRBV30 to TRBJ2-5; D is unresolved. From germline, CDR1 is GTSNPN and CDR2 SVGIG (reference sequence). The V and J ends lost 2 bases and 5 bases respectively, with 9 bases between them. This CDR3 contains 12 residues. The CDR3 nucleotides are TGTGCCTGGAGTCCAGGTCGGGAGACCCAGTACTTC. It specifies CAWSPGRETQYF.

The rearrangement joins TRBV28 to TRBJ2-3; 9 nucleotides agree with TRBD1. Germline V gene lookup returns CDR1 MDHEN and CDR2 SYDVKM. V shed 3 bases, J shed 4 bases, and the junction held 11 bases outside the gene matches. The CDR3 spans 17 residues. CDR3 nucleotide sequence: TGTGCCAGCAGTTTCGCCCCGGGACAGGGAGGGGCAGATACGCAGTATTTT. Translation: CASSFAPGQGGADTQYF.

This clone occurred a few times. The CDR3 nucleotides read TGTGCCAGCAGCCACGGCCAAATCAACACTGAAGCTTTCTTT. It translates to CASSHGQINTEAFF. The rearrangement links TRBV14 to TRBJ1-1, with unresolved D. Germline CDR1 is SGHDN and CDR2 is FVKESK. This CDR3 spans 14 amino acids. Trimming shortened V by 3 bases and J by 2 bases, and 10 bases separated the two germline ends.

This clone has more than one count but fewer than ten. The J gene is TRBJ1-3, the V gene TRBV30; tentative D call: TRBD1 (5 bases). V shed 8 bases and J shed 0 bases, with 14 bases lying between them. Germline CDR1 reads GTSNPN; CDR2 reads SVGIG (reference sequence). The CDR3 has 14 residues. The CDR3, as DNA: TGTGCCCACTATCGGGACTCCTCTGGAAACACCATATATTTT. Protein product: CAHYRDSSGNTIYF.

This clone occurred a few times. The chain uses TRBV19 and TRBJ2-3; 7 nucleotides line up with TRBD2. The CDR3 is 13 amino acids. Germline V gene data show CDR1 as LNHDA and CDR2 as SQIVND (reference sequence). After removal of 4 bases from V and 3 bases from J, the junction contained 1 base not matched to a gene. The CDR3 DNA follows: TGTGCCAGTAGTAGCGGGAGAACAGATACGCAGTATTTT. It translates to CASSSGRTDTQYF.

This chain joins TRBV7-2 and TRBJ2-3; 7 bases map to TRBD2. The CDR3 has 15 residues. Germline assignment: CDR1 SGHTA and CDR2 FQGNSA. The V segment lost 5 bases and the J segment 2 bases; nucleotides outside the gene matches: 7. The CDR3, as DNA: TGTGCCAGCAGCCGTCCTAGCGGATCCACAGATACGCAGTATTTT. Translated: CASSRPSGSTDTQYF.

This clone appeared a single time. This chain connects TRBV6-1 to TRBJ1-1, with unresolved D. The ends were cut back, 0 bases at V and 7 bases at J, with 9 bases in the middle. In germline, CDR1 is MNHNS, CDR2 SASEGT. This CDR3 spans 13 amino acids. CDR3 amino acids: CASSEAGRSEAFF. The DNA of the CDR3 is TGTGCCAGCAGTGAAGCGGGGAGGAGTGAAGCTTTCTTT.

This chain connects TRBV29-1 to TRBJ2-3; possibly TRBD2 for D (5 bases). There are 13 residues in the CDR3. V was pared by 3 bases and J by 3 bases, with 10 bases between. The V gene's germline CDR1 is SQVTM and CDR2 ANQGSEA. DNA of the CDR3: TGCAGCGTTGAGCCAGGCGGGACAGATACGCAGTATTTT. It translates to CSVEPGGTDTQYF.

The chain joins TRBV12-5 to TRBJ2-3; no definite D call. The CDR3 has 12 residues. Deletions cut 2 bases from V and 4 bases from J, with 4 bases between. Germline CDR1 and CDR2: LGHNT and FRNRAP. The chain's CDR3 is CASGLLSDTQYF. In nucleotides, the CDR3 is TGTGCTAGTGGTTTGTTATCAGATACGCAGTATTTT. Supplemented by reference TRBV12-5 and TRBJ2-3, the full variable domain reads DARVTQTPRHKVTEMGQEVTMRCQPILGHNTVFWYRQTMMQGLELLAYFRNRAPLDDSGMPKDRFSAEMPDATLATLKIQPSEPRDSAVYFCASGLLSDTQYFGPGTRLTVL.

This clone was seen at least ten times. The chain carries TRBV7-2 and TRBJ1-5; D is unclear. Germline V gene data show CDR1 as SGHTA and CDR2 as FQGNSA. Deletions cut 5 bases from V and 6 bases from J, with 17 bases between. The length of the CDR3 is 15 residues. CDR3 nucleotide sequence: TGTGCCAGCAGCCGAACCGAGAGGGAGGGTCAGCCCCAGCATTTT. Protein: CASSRTEREGQPQHF.

The chain is built from TRBV27 and TRBJ1-5, with D possibly matching TRBD1 (5 bases). Germline V CDR1 and CDR2: MNHEY, SMNVEV (reference sequence). Trimming removed 3 bases from V and 9 bases from J, with 15 bases in between. CDR3 length equals 14 residues. Here the CDR3 reads CASSFDIRAAPQHF. For the CDR3, the DNA is TGTGCCAGCAGTTTCGACATCAGGGCAGCGCCCCAGCATTTT.

This clone was counted once. CDR3 in DNA: TGCGCCAGCAGCCAATCAGGGGCCCAGGGTTACGAGCAGTACTTC. The encoded protein is CASSQSGAQGYEQYF. This chain connects TRBV4-1 to TRBJ2-7, with D perhaps matching TRBD1 (6 bases). CDR3 size: 15 residues. Deletions cut 2 bases from V and 4 bases from J, with 15 bases between. CDR1 MGHRA and CDR2 YSYEKL come from the germline V gene.

The chain uses TRBV5-6 and TRBJ2-5, with D possibly TRBD1 on 5 matching bases. V was cut by 1 base and J by 3 bases, with 10 bases left in between. Germline V gives CDR1 SGHDT, CDR2 YYEEEE. CDR3 length equals 14 residues. The CDR3 DNA is TGTGCCAGCAGCTTGTCCGGCAGGGAAGAGACCCAGTACTTC. Translating it yields CASSLSGREETQYF. The full variable domain, completed using reference TRBV5-6 and TRBJ2-5, is DAGVTQSPTHLIKTRGQQVTLRCSPKSGHDTVSWYQQALGQGPQFIFQYYEEEERQRGNFPDRFSGHQFPNYSSELNVNALLLGDSALYLCASSLSGREETQYFGPGTRLLVL.

This clone was observed a handful of times. As DNA, the CDR3 is TGTGCCAGCAGCACCGGGACCCCCAATTCACCCCTCCACTTT. It yields the protein CASSTGTPNSPLHF. The chain has TRBV5-5 and TRBJ1-6; D is perhaps TRBD1 (5 bases). This CDR3 spans 14 amino acids. The V gene lost 4 bases and the J gene lost 7 bases, with 12 bases spanning the gap. Looked up from germline, CDR1 is SGHKS and CDR2 is YYEKEE (reference sequence).

V is TRBV2 and J is TRBJ2-5; D gene unclear. Trimming removed 4 bases from V and 1 base from J, with 7 bases in between. The germline gives CDR1 SNHLY, CDR2 FYNNEI. The CDR3 runs to 13 residues. In DNA form, the CDR3 reads TGTGCCAGCAGTGTTGGAATCCAAGAGACCCAGTACTTC. It translates to CASSVGIQETQYF. The variable domain in full, with the rest retrieved from reference TRBV2 and TRBJ2-5, is EPEVTQTPSHQVTQMGQEVILRCVPISNHLYFYWYRQILGQKVEFLVSFYNNEISEKSEIFDDQFSVERPDGSNFTLKIRSTKLEDSAMYFCASSVGIQETQYFGPGTRLLVL.

This clone was seen a few times. This chain joins TRBV25-1 and TRBJ2-1, with 13 bases that match TRBD2. The junction had 10 bases not matched to a gene; V was cut back by 8 bases and J by 9 bases. The CDR3 contains 15 residues. The germline V gene encodes CDR1 MGHDK and CDR2 SYGVNS. The CDR3 DNA is TGTGCCAGCGGAGGGACTAGCGGGGAAAAATCTGAGCAGTTCTTC. Protein product: CASGGTSGEKSEQFF.